This TCR beta chain was found in a study of control samples from healthy donors and cancer patients. This clone was observed once. This table comes from immunoSEQ multiplex PCR, and its TCRdb copy is limited to in-frame clones, with some not included. The data hold some 150,000 clones, with more than 90% observed a single time. With 7 bases clipped from V and 8 bases from J, the junction kept 15 bases outside the gene matches. CDR1 is SGHTA, CDR2 FQGNSA, per germline. This CDR3 has 15 amino acids. This TCR came from a young man in good health. The chain joins TRBV7-2 to TRBJ1-2, with 8 bases identical to TRBD1. The source material was blood. CDR3 bases: TGTGCCAGCAACATCGCTTTGGACAGGGCTAGGGGCTACACCTTC. Translating gives CASNIALDRARGYTF. The entire variable domain, with the rest obtained from reference TRBV7-2 and TRBJ1-2, is as follows: GAGVSQSPSNKVTEKGKDVELRCDPISGHTALYWYRQSLGQGLEFLIYFQGNSAPDKSGLPSDRFSAERTGGSVSTLTIQRTQQEDSAVYLCASNIALDRARGYTFGSGTRLTVV.